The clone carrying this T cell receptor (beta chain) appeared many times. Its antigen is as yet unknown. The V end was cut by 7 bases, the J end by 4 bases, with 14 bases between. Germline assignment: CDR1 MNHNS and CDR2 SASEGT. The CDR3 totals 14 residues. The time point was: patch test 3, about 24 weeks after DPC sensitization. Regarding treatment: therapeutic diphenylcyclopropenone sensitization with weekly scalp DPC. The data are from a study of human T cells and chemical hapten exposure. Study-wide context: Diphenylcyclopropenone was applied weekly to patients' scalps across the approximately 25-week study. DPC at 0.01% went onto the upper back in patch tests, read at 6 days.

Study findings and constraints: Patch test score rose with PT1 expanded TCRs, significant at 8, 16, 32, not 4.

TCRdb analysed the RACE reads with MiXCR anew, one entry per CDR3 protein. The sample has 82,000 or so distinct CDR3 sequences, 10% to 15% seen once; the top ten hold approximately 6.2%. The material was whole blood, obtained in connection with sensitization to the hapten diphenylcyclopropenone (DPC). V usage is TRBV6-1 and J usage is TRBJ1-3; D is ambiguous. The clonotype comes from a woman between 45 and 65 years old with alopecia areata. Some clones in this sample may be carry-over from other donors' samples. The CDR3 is CASKKVQEGNTIYF. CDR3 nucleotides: TGTGCCAGCAAGAAGGTTCAAGAAGGAAACACCATATATTTT.